This passage covers 16 T cell receptor beta chains from one sample sequenced in a study of cytomegalovirus exposure and HLA in healthy donors. A multiplex PCR was run with 60 Vbeta primers and 13 Jbeta primers. Repertoires were generated with immunoSEQ multiplex PCR, while TCRdb's copy carries only in-frame clones and drops some. The data contain about 180,000 clones, over 70% of them singletons. Sequencing was done on a sample of PBMCs. Source of these receptors: a woman in her fifties or sixties in good health and CMV-seropositive.

The chain has TRBV28 and TRBJ1-1; D unresolved. CDR1 is MDHEN, CDR2 SYDVKM, per germline. V lost 2 bases and J 4 bases, leaving 8 bases between the germline ends. This CDR3 comprises 13 residues. CDR3 in DNA: TGTGCCAGCAGTTTAGGCAATCCCACTGAAGCTTTCTTT. Protein sequence: CASSLGNPTEAFF.

The chain combines TRBV11-2 with TRBJ2-7, with D perhaps TRBD2 (6 bases). Trimming stripped 4 bases from V and 4 bases from J, with 29 bases between. Germline-derived CDR1 and CDR2 are SGHAT and FQNNGV. The CDR3 consists of 19 residues. CDR3 in amino acids: CASSSCWRERFRVYYEQYF. The CDR3 DNA reads TGTGCCAGCAGCTCCTGCTGGAGGGAACGTTTTCGAGTTTATTACGAGCAGTACTTC.

The chain has TRBV2 and TRBJ1-2, with 10 nucleotides matching TRBD1. Germline CDR1 and CDR2: SNHLY and FYNNEI. Germline trimming cut 11 bases from V and 1 base from J; bases unmatched to any gene: 7. CDR3 length equals 14 residues. The CDR3 reads CASWTGGLNYGYTF. For the CDR3, the DNA is TGTGCCTCGTGGACAGGGGGGCTTAACTATGGCTACACCTTC.

This clone was seen only a few times. This rearrangement joins TRBV30 to TRBJ2-2, with 11 bases identical to TRBD2. V lost 0 bases, J lost 5 bases, and 2 bases stayed unmatched. The length of the CDR3 is 15 residues. CDR1 GTSNPN and CDR2 SVGIG come from the germline V gene (reference sequence). The CDR3 sequence is CAWSVLAGETGELFF. CDR3 nucleotide sequence: TGTGCCTGGAGTGTACTAGCGGGGGAGACCGGGGAGCTGTTTTTT.

The chain carries TRBV27 and TRBJ1-3; D is possibly TRBD1 (6 bases). In germline, CDR1 is MNHEY, CDR2 SMNVEV (reference sequence). This CDR3 comprises 18 residues. The ends were cut back, 6 bases at V and 0 bases at J, with 21 bases in the middle. CDR3 sequence reads: CASRGPWGRASSGNTIYF. CDR3 nucleotides: TGTGCCAGCAGAGGCCCTTGGGGGCGCGCGAGCTCTGGAAACACCATATATTTT.

This chain uses TRBV7-9 with TRBJ1-2, with no clear D. This CDR3 comprises 16 residues. Trimming took 4 bases from V and 0 from J, leaving 15 bases between them. Germline assignment: CDR1 SEHNR and CDR2 FQNEAQ (reference sequence). In DNA form, the CDR3 reads TGTGCCAGCAGCTATGAATGGAGCGCAGCTAACTATGGCTACACCTTC. It specifies CASSYEWSAANYGYTF.

This clone was recorded once. V gene TRBV5-4 combines with J gene TRBJ2-7, with TRBD2 identical over 8 bases. With 4 bases clipped from V and 4 bases from J, the junction kept 7 bases outside the gene matches. CDR1 and CDR2 (germline): SGHNT, YYREEE (reference sequence). CDR3 size: 14 residues. The CDR3: CASSPLTGGYEQYF. In nucleotides, the CDR3 is TGTGCCAGCAGCCCTCTCACGGGAGGGTACGAGCAGTACTTC.

The chain combines TRBV10-3 with TRBJ2-7, with 11 bases lining up with TRBD1. Germline CDR1 reads ENHRY; CDR2 reads SYGVKD. There are 13 residues in the CDR3. After removal of 7 bases from V and 6 bases from J, the junction contained 5 bases not matched to a gene. Here the CDR3 reads CAITRDRGGEQYF. CDR3 sequence (DNA): TGTGCCATCACTCGGGACAGGGGGGGCGAGCAGTACTTC.

This sequence joins TRBV27 and TRBJ2-5; TRBD2 is a possible D gene (5 bases). From germline, CDR1 is MNHEY and CDR2 SMNVEV (reference sequence). This CDR3 has 15 residues. Trimming took off 6 bases at V and 4 bases at J, with 18 bases between the two ends. CDR3 residues: CASRRVPGGGETQYF. CDR3 coding DNA: TGTGCCAGCAGGCGCGTCCCAGGAGGAGGAGAGACCCAGTACTTC.

The chain's CDR3 is CASSVAESNYGYTF. Written as DNA, the CDR3 is TGTGCCAGCAGCGTAGCGGAGTCTAACTATGGCTACACCTTC. This sequence joins TRBV9 and TRBJ1-2; D not resolved. There are 14 residues in the CDR3. V shed 0 bases and J shed 0 bases, with 6 bases lying between them. From germline, CDR1 is SGDLS and CDR2 YYNGEE.

The rearrangement links TRBV28 to TRBJ1-4; 11 nucleotides agree with TRBD1. There are 17 residues in the CDR3. In germline, CDR1 is MDHEN, CDR2 SYDVKM. The J segment lost 7 bases and the V segment lost 3 bases, leaving 10 bases of the junction unmatched. The CDR3 spells CASSFNSKGTGGEKLFF. CDR3 DNA: TGTGCCAGCAGTTTCAATTCGAAGGGGACAGGGGGTGAAAAACTGTTTTTT.

The J gene is TRBJ1-3, the V gene TRBV5-6; no clear D. V lost 2 bases and J lost 1, with 13 bases in between. The CDR3 consists of 16 residues. Germline values: CDR1 SGHDT, CDR2 YYEEEE. CDR3 DNA: TGTGCCAGCAGCTTCACCTTGGCGGGGTCTGGAAACACCATATATTTT. Translating gives CASSFTLAGSGNTIYF.

Remarks on this clone: Different DNA sequences within this sample yield the same CDR3. The chain carries TRBV7-8 and TRBJ2-7; D is undetermined. The CDR3 consists of 14 residues. Per germline, CDR1 SGHVS and CDR2 FQNEAQ. V lost 0 bases to trimming and J lost 2 bases, with 8 bases between them. The CDR3 DNA sequence: TGTGCCAGCAGCTTAGCTCACAGAGCCTACGAGCAGTACTTC. Protein: CASSLAHRAYEQYF.

CDR3: CASSPGLPDTQYF. The CDR3 DNA reads as TGTGCCAGCAGCCCGGGACTTCCAGATACGCAGTATTTT. The chain joins TRBV4-2 to TRBJ2-3; D might be TRBD2 (6 bases). The CDR3 extends over 13 amino acids. Per the germline V gene, CDR1 is LGHNA and CDR2 is YNFKEQ. With 4 bases removed from V and 4 bases from J, the gap between germline ends came to 9 bases.

The chain has TRBV4-1 and TRBJ2-6; D is ambiguous. Between the trimmed V and J ends, which lost 1 base and 0 bases, there was a span of 4 bases. This CDR3 is built from 15 residues. Germline CDR1 MGHRA, CDR2 YSYEKL. This CDR3 reads CASSQANSGANVLTF. The CDR3 DNA follows: TGCGCCAGCAGCCAAGCCAACTCTGGGGCCAACGTCCTGACTTTC.

In regard to this clone: This sample includes further DNA sequences coding for the same CDR3. The rearrangement links TRBV11-3 to TRBJ2-3, with 13 bases lining up with TRBD2. Germline lookup yields CDR1 SGHNT and CDR2 YENEEA. With 5 bases clipped from V and 6 bases from J, the junction kept 8 bases outside the gene matches. The CDR3 extends over 16 amino acids. CDR3 residues: CASSPRTSGGADTQYF. In DNA, the CDR3 is TGTGCCAGCAGCCCCCGGACTAGCGGGGGTGCGGATACGCAGTATTTT.